This TCR beta chain was profiled in a study of blood T cell repertoires in COVID-19. At the level of the study: Donors in the United States, Italy and Spain gave samples during acute or convalescent COVID-19. PBMCs, B-cell-depleted T cells, or T cells provided the cDNA or gDNA that made up the material.

Trimming removed 0 bases from V and 3 bases from J, with 15 bases in between. CDR1 SGHDT and CDR2 YYEEEE come from the germline V gene. This CDR3 contains 16 residues. Under the authors' procedure: From reference gene primer amplification, estimates of nucleated cell counts were derived. This table comes from immunoSEQ multiplex PCR, and its TCRdb copy is limited to in-frame clones, with some not included. V, J and clone size derive from that table, while D and trimming were established from the DNA sequence. The table has around 250,000 clones, over 80% seen once; the top ten hold around 1.3%. Recruitment covered some 25 US areas and drew participants whose ages spanned roughly 18 to 95 years.

This chain links TRBV5-6 with TRBJ2-5; D perhaps matches TRBD1 (6 bases). Sequencing input: PBMCs or T cells enriched from blood (not recorded which). The origin of this receptor is a human donor in a cohort exposed to, infected with or recovered from COVID-19 (not recorded which). The donor label of this sample is uncertain. CDR3 in amino acids: CASSLDLRGSEETQYF. The CDR3 coding sequence is TGTGCCAGCAGCTTGGATCTCAGGGGAAGCGAAGAGACCCAGTACTTC.